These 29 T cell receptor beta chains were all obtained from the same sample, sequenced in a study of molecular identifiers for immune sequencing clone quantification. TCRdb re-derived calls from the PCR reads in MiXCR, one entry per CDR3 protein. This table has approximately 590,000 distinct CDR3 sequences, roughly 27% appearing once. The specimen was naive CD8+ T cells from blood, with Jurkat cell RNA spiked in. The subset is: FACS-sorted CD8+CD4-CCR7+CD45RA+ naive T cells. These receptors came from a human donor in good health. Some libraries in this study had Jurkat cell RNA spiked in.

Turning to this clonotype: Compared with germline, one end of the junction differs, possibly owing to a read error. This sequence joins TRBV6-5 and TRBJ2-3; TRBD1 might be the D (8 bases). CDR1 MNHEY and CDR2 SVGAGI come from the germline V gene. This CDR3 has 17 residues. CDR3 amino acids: CASSSDQGASGTDTLYF. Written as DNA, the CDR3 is TGTGCCAGCAGTTCCGACCAGGGGGCTAGCGGCACAGATACGCTGTATTTT.

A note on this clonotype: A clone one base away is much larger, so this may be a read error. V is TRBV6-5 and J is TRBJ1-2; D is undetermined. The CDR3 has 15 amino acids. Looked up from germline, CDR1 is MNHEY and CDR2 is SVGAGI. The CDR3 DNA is TGTGCCAGCAGTTACTCGGCAGGCAGGAACTATGGCTACCCCTTC. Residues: CASSYSAGRNYGYPF.

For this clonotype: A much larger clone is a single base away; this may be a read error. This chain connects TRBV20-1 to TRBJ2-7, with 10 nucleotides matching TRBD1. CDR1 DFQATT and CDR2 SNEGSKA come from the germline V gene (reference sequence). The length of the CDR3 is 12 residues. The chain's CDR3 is CSAWDRGYGQYF. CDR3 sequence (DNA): TGCAGTGCTTGGGACAGGGGTTACGGGCAGTACTTC.

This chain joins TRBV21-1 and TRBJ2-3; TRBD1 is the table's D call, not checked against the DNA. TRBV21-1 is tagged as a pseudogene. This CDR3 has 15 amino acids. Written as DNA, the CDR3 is TGTGCCAGCAGCCCGTGGACAGGAGTGACAGATACGCAGTGTTTT. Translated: CASSPWTGVTDTQCF.

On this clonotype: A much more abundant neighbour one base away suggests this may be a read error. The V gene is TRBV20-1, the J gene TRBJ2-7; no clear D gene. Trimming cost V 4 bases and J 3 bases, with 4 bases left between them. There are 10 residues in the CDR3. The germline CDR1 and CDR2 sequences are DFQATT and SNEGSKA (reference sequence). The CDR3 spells CSAILYEQYF. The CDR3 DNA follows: TGCAGTGCTATACTCTACGAGCAGTACTTC.

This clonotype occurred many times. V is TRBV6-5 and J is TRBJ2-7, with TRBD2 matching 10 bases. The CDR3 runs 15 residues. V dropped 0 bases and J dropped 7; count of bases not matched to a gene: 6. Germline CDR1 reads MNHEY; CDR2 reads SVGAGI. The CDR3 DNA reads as TGTGCCAGCAGTTACTCGCCTAGCGGGAGTCGTGAGCAGTACTTC. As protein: CASSYSPSGSREQYF.

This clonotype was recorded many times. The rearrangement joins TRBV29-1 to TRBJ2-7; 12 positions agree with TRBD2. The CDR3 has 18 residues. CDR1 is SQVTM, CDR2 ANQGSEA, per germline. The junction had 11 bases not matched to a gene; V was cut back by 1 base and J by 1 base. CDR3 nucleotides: TGCAGCGTTGAAGGGTTAGGACTAGCGGGATCGGGGTCCTACGAGCAGTACTTC. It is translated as CSVEGLGLAGSGSYEQYF.

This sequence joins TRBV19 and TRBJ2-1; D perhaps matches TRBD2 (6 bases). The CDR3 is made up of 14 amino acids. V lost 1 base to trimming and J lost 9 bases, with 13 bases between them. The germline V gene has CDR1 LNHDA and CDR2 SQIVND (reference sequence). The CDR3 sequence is CASSIVVGGGEQFF. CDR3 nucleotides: TGTGCCAGTAGTATAGTAGTCGGGGGTGGTGAGCAGTTCTTC.

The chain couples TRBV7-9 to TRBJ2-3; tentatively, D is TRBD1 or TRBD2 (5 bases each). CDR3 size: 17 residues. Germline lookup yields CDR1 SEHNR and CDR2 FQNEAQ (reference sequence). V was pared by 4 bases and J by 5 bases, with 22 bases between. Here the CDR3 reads CASSSLLGATRLDTQYF. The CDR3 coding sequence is TGTGCCAGCAGCTCCCTCCTCGGGGCCACACGATTAGATACGCAGTATTTT.

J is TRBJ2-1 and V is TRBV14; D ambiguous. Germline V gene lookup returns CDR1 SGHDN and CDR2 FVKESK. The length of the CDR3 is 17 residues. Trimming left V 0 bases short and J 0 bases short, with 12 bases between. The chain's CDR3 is CASSQDRGPLSYNEQFF. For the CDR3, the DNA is TGTGCCAGCAGCCAAGACCGCGGACCCCTCTCCTACAATGAGCAGTTCTTC.

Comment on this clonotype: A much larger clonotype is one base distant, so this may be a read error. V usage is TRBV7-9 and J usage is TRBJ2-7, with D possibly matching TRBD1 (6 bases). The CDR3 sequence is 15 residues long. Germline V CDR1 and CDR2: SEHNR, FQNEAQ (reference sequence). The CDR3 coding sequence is TGTACCAGCAGCTTAGCAGAGACAGGAACCTACGAGCAGTACTTC. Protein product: CTSSLAETGTYEQYF.

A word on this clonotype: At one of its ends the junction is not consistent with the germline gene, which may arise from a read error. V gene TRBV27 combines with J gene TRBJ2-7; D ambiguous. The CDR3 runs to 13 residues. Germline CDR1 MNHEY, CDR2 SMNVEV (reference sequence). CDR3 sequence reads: CASSLSLGFEQCF. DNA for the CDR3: TGTGCCAGCAGTTTATCGTTGGGGTTCGAGCAGTGCTTC.

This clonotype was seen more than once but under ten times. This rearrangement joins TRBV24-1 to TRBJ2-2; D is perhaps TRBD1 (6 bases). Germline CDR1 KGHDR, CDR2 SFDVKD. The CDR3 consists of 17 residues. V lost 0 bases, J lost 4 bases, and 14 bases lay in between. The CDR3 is CATSDLRAGAITGELFF. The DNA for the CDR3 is TGTGCCACCAGTGATTTGCGTGCAGGGGCCATCACCGGGGAGCTGTTTTTT.

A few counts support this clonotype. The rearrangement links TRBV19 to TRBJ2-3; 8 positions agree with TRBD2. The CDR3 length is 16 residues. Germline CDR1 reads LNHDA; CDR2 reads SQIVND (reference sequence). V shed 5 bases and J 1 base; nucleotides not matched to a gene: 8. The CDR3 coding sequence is TGTGCCAGTAGTTCCCGGACTAGCTCGCGCACAGATACGCAGTATTTT. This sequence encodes CASSSRTSSRTDTQYF.

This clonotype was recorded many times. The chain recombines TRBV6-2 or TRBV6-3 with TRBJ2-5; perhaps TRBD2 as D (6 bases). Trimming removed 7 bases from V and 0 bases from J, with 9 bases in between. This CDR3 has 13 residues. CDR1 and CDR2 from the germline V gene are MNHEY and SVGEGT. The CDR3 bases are TGTGCCAGCAACGCGGGATACCAAGAGACCCAGTACTTC. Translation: CASNAGYQETQYF.

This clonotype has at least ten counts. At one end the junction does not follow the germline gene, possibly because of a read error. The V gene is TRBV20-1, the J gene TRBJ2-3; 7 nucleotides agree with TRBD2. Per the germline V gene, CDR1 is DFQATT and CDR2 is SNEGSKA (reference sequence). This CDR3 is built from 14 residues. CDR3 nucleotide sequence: TGCAGTGCCCCCCAGCCCCCTACTAGCGAGGCCACGGGGTTT. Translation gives CSAPQPPTSEATGF.

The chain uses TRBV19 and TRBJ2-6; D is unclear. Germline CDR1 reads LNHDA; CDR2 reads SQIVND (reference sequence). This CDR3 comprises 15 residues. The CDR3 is CTTTLRYSGANVLTF. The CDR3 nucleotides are TGTACCACTACGTTACGGTACTCTGGGGCCAACGTCCTGACTTTC.

The DNA of the CDR3 is TGCAGCTCCTATGGGGAGAATGGTCATGAGCAGTTCTTC. Protein sequence: CSSYGENGHEQFF. The chain combines TRBV29-1 with TRBJ2-1; TRBD2 is a possible D gene (5 bases). Trimming took off 8 bases at V and 8 bases at J, with 19 bases between the two ends. CDR1 SQVTM and CDR2 ANQGSEA come from the germline V gene. The CDR3 sequence is 13 residues long.

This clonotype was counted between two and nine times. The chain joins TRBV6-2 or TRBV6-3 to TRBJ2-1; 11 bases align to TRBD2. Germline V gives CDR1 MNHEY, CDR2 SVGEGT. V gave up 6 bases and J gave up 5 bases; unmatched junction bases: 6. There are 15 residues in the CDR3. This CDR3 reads CASRLAGEGDNEQFF. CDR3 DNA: TGTGCCAGCAGACTAGCGGGAGAAGGCGACAATGAGCAGTTCTTC.

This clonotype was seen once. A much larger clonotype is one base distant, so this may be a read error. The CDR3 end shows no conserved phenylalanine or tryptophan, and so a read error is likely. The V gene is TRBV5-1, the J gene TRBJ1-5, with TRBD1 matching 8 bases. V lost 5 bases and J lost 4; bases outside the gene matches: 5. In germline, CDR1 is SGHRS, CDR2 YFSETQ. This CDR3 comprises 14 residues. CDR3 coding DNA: TGCGCCAGCAGGCATAGACAGGGGAATCAGCCCCAGCATCTT. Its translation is CASRHRQGNQPQHL.

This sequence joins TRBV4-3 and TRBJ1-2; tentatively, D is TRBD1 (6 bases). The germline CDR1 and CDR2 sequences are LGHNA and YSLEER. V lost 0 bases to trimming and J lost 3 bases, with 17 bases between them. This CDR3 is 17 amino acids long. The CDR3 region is CASSQEQPTGHHYGYTF. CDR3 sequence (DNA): TGCGCCAGCAGCCAAGAGCAACCAACGGGACACCACTATGGCTACACCTTC.

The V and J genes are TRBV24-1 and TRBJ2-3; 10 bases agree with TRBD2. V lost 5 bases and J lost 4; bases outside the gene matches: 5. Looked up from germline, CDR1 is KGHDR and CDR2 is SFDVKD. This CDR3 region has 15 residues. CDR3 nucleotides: TGTGCCACCAGTGTTCCTAGCGGGAGATCAGATACGCAGTATTTT. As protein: CATSVPSGRSDTQYF.

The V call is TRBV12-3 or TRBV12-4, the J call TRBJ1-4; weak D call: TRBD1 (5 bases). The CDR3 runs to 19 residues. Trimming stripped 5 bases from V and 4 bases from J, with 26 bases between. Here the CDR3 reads CASSLPDLGREGDNEKLFF. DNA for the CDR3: TGTGCCAGCAGTCTACCTGACTTAGGGAGGGAAGGGGATAATGAAAAACTGTTTTTT.

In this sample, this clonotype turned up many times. The CDR3 DNA reads as TGTGCCAGCAGTCCTCGGACACTGGACTCTGGAAACACCATATATTTT. Amino acid sequence: CASSPRTLDSGNTIYF. The chain couples TRBV28 to TRBJ1-3; weak D call: TRBD1 (5 bases). The V end lost 5 bases, the J end lost 0 bases, and 14 bases lay between the germline ends. CDR1 and CDR2 from the germline V gene are MDHEN and SYDVKM. This CDR3 region has 16 residues.

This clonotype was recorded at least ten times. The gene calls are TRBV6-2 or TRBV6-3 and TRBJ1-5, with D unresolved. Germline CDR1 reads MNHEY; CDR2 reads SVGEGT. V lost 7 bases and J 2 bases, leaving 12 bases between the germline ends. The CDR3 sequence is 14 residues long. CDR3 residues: CASTQFGGNQPQHF. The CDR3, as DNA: TGTGCCAGCACCCAATTTGGGGGCAATCAGCCCCAGCATTTT.

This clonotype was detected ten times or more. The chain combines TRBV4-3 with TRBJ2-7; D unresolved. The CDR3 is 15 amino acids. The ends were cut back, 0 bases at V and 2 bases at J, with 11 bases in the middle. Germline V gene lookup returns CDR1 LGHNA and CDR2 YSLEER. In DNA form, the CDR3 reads TGCGCCAGCAGCCAAGATAAGGGTAAGGCCTACGAGCAGTACTTC. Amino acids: CASSQDKGKAYEQYF.

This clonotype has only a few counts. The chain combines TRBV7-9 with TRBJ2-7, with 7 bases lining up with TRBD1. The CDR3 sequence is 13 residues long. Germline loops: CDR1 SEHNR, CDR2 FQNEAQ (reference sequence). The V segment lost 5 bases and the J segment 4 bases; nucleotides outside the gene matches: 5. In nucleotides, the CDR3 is TGTGCCAGCAGCGGGACAGCGACTTACGAGCAGTACTTC. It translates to CASSGTATYEQYF.

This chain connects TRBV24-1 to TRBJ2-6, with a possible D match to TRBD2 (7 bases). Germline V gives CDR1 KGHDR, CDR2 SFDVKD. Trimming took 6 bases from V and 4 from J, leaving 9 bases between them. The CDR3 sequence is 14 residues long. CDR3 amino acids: CATSRGAGANVLTF. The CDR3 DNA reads TGTGCCACCAGTCGGGGGGCCGGGGCCAACGTCCTGACTTTC.

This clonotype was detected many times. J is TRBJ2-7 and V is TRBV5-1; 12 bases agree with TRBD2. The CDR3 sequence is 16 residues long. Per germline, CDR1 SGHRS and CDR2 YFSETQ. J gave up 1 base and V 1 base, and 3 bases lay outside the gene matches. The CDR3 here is CASSLSGTSGSYEQYF. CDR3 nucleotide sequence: TGCGCCAGCAGCTTGTCCGGGACTAGCGGGTCCTACGAGCAGTACTTC.